These 16 T cell receptor beta chains were all obtained from the same sample, sequenced in a study of blood T cell repertoires in COVID-19. TCRdb's copy holds only in-frame clones and misses some; the assay was immunoSEQ multiplex PCR. The data hold about 130,000 clones, with approximately 90% observed a single time. The sample consisted of peripheral blood. All receptors come from a man over 45 with COVID-19, enrolled during active disease.

In its sample, this clone was seen once. The chain combines TRBV7-2 with TRBJ2-5; 16 bases match TRBD2. Per germline, CDR1 SGHTA and CDR2 FQGNSA. The CDR3 covers 18 residues. V shed 2 bases, J shed 4 bases, and the junction held 7 bases outside the gene matches. For the CDR3, the DNA is TGTGCCAGCAGCTTAAGGGGACTAGCGGGAGGGCCGGTAGAGACCCAGTACTTC. Its protein product is CASSLRGLAGGPVETQYF.

The rearrangement uses TRBV11-1 and TRBJ2-7, with 10 bases fitting TRBD2. The CDR3 totals 14 residues. Germline CDR1 and CDR2: SGHAT and FQDESV (reference sequence). With V trimmed by 2 bases and J by 6 bases, 4 bases remained unmatched. This chain's CDR3 is CASSLPLAGAEQYV. As DNA, the CDR3 is TGTGCCAGCAGCTTACCCCTAGCGGGAGCCGAGCAGTACGTC.

This chain connects TRBV2 to TRBJ2-4; D might be TRBD1 (6 bases). The CDR3 sequence is 22 residues long. Germline V gene sequence: CDR1 SNHLY, CDR2 FYNNEI. Trimming left V 3 bases short and J 1 base short, with 31 bases between. CDR3 sequence (DNA): TGTGCCAGCAGTGAGCCCGGACAGAATAGGGTTGCGCCTGGGCTGGCCAAAAACATTCAGTACTTC. Protein: CASSEPGQNRVAPGLAKNIQYF.

This chain uses TRBV7-3 with TRBJ2-5; no definite D call. The germline CDR1 and CDR2 sequences are SGHTA and FQGTGA. The CDR3 sequence is 13 residues long. Between the trimmed V and J ends, which lost 2 bases and 5 bases, there was a span of 9 bases. As DNA, the CDR3 is TGTGCCAGCAGCTTAGAGGATCGCGAGACCCAGTACTTC. Amino acids: CASSLEDRETQYF.

In DNA form, the CDR3 reads TGTGCCAGTAGTACCGGGACTAGCGGTAACAATGAGCAGTTCTTC. Amino acids: CASSTGTSGNNEQFF. The V gene is TRBV19, the J gene TRBJ2-1; 11 bases agree with TRBD2. The CDR3 is 15 residues long. With V trimmed by 4 bases and J by 5 bases, 4 bases remained unmatched. CDR1 is LNHDA, CDR2 SQIVND, per germline (reference sequence).

The chain carries TRBV4-3 and TRBJ2-1; maybe TRBD1 (5 bases). The germline V and J ends were trimmed by 0 bases and 0 bases, with 15 bases remaining between them. CDR1 LGHNA and CDR2 YSLEER come from the germline V gene. The CDR3 has 18 residues. CDR3 bases: TGCGCCAGCAGCCAAGAAAATCAGGGCCCCCTCTCCTACAATGAGCAGTTCTTC. Residues: CASSQENQGPLSYNEQFF.

The chain uses TRBV7-8 and TRBJ2-3; a weak D match, TRBD2 (6 bases). The V gene lost 1 base and the J gene lost 2 bases, with 16 bases spanning the gap. Germline CDR1 and CDR2: SGHVS and FQNEAQ. The CDR3 has 17 residues. This chain's CDR3 is CASSLGGGLYFTDTQYF. For the CDR3, the DNA is TGTGCCAGCAGCTTAGGGGGAGGCCTATATTTCACAGATACGCAGTATTTT.

The rearrangement links TRBV4-3 to TRBJ1-4; D might be TRBD1 (5 bases). V gave up 0 bases and J gave up 0 bases, with 14 bases separating them. CDR1 and CDR2 from the germline V gene are LGHNA and YSLEER. The CDR3 is made up of 18 amino acids. The CDR3 here is CASSQERPGGSTNEKLFF. For the CDR3, the DNA is TGCGCCAGCAGCCAAGAAAGACCCGGGGGTTCAACTAATGAAAAACTGTTTTTT.

The rearrangement joins TRBV5-4 to TRBJ2-1; 13 nucleotides match TRBD2. Germline assignment: CDR1 SGHNT and CDR2 YYREEE (reference sequence). V shed 3 bases and J 5 bases; nucleotides not matched to a gene: 2. There are 15 residues in the CDR3. The CDR3 loop is CASSSGTSGNNEQFF. CDR3 in DNA: TGTGCCAGCAGCTCCGGGACTAGCGGGAACAATGAGCAGTTCTTC.

This sequence joins TRBV5-4 and TRBJ1-1; tentatively, D is TRBD1 (6 bases). Per germline, CDR1 SGHNT and CDR2 YYREEE (reference sequence). The CDR3 runs 14 residues. Trimming stripped 4 bases from V and 1 base from J, with 11 bases between. CDR3 coding DNA: TGTGCCAGCAGCACCGGGACATCGAACACTGAAGCTTTCTTT. The encoded protein is CASSTGTSNTEAFF.

The rearrangement links TRBV5-1 to TRBJ2-7, with 8 bases matching TRBD1. The ends lost 5 bases at V and 1 base at J; junction bases unmatched: 8. The length of the CDR3 is 15 residues. Germline V gives CDR1 SGHRS, CDR2 YFSETQ. The CDR3 DNA sequence: TGCGCCAGCAGGACAGGACAGGGTGGGTCCTACGAGCAGTACTTC. Translating it yields CASRTGQGGSYEQYF.

DNA for the CDR3: TGTGCCAGCAGTGACCTAGCGGGAGTGGGGAATGAGCAGTTCTTC. Protein product: CASSDLAGVGNEQFF. This chain links TRBV6-1 with TRBJ2-1, with 10 bases identical to TRBD2. Germline V CDR1 and CDR2: MNHNS, SASEGT. The CDR3 runs 15 residues. Unmatched junction bases numbered 6, after V lost 3 bases and J lost 7 bases.

This chain joins TRBV27 and TRBJ2-3, with 12 positions matching TRBD2. Trimming at V came to 4 bases and at J to 3 bases, leaving 8 bases not matched to a gene. There are 17 residues in the CDR3. CDR1 and CDR2 from the germline V gene are MNHEY and SMNVEV (reference sequence). In DNA form, the CDR3 reads TGTGCCAGCAGTTCCCGACTAGCGGGAGCCGGGACAGATACGCAGTATTTT. It is translated as CASSSRLAGAGTDTQYF.

The rearrangement joins TRBV5-8 to TRBJ1-4, with D perhaps matching TRBD1 (6 bases). The V end was cut by 2 bases, the J end by 5 bases, with 10 bases between. The CDR3 has 14 residues. Looked up from germline, CDR1 is SGHTS and CDR2 is YDEGEE. CDR3 sequence reads: CASSFGQGNEKLFF. In DNA form, the CDR3 reads TGTGCCAGCAGCTTCGGGCAGGGGAATGAAAAACTGTTTTTT.

CDR3 amino acids: CASSPRQGHTEAFF. In DNA form, the CDR3 reads TGTGCCAGCAGTCCACGACAGGGGCACACTGAAGCTTTCTTT. The rearrangement links TRBV6-5 to TRBJ1-1; TRBD1 agrees at 8 bases. The CDR3 is 14 amino acids. V lost 5 bases and J lost 3; bases outside the gene matches: 5. Germline V CDR1 and CDR2: MNHEY, SVGAGI.

The chain links TRBV4-1 to TRBJ2-3; no definite D call. Germline V gene lookup returns CDR1 MGHRA and CDR2 YSYEKL. Trimming pared 0 bases from V and 3 bases from J, leaving 13 bases between. CDR3 length equals 16 residues. In DNA form, the CDR3 reads TGCGCCAGCAGCCAAGATTTGTCAGGCTCGACAGATACGCAGTATTTT. Translated: CASSQDLSGSTDTQYF.